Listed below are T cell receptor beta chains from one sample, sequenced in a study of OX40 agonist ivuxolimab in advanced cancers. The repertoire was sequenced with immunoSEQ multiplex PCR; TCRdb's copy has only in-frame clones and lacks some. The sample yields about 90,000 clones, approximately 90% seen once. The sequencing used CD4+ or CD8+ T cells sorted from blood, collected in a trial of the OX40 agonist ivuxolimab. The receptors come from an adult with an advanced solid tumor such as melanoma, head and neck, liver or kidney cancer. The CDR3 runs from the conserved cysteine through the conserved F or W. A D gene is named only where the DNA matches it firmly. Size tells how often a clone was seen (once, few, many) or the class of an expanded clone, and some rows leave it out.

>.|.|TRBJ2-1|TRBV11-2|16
TGTGCCAGCAGCCCCCCGGGTGCCAGCTCCTACAATGAGCAGTTCTTC
CASSPPGASSYNEQFF
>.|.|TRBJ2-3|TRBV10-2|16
TGCGCCAGCAGTGAGTTAACTGGGGGCAATGGAGATACGCAGTATTTT
CASSELTGGNGDTQYF
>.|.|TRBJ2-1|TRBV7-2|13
TGTGCCAGCAGCTTACTAAGGCTCAATGAGCAGTTCTTC
CASSLLRLNEQFF
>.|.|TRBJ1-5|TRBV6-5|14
TGTGCCAGCAGTTACTCGGGGGCCAATCAGCCCCAGCATTTT
CASSYSGANQPQHF
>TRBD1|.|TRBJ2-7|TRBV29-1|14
TGCAGCGTCCGAATCGGGACAGGATACCACGAGCAGTACTTC
CSVRIGTGYHEQYF
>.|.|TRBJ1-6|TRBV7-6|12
TGTGCCAGCAGCCCCCCCGATTCACCCCTCCACTTT
CASSPPDSPLHF
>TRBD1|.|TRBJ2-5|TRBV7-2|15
TGTGCCAGCAGCTTAGCGGGACAGGGCCAGGAGACCCAGTACTTC
CASSLAGQGQETQYF
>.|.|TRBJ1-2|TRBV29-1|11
TGCAGCGTTGGATCAGGCTATGGCTACACCTTC
CSVGSGYGYTF
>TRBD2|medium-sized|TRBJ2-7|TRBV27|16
TGTGCCAGCAGTCGAAGGACTAGCGGGATCCCCTACGAGCAGTACTTC
CASSRRTSGIPYEQYF
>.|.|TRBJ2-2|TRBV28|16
TGTGCCAGCAGTCTCTACTCACTAGTCGGAGGGGAGGAGCTGTTTTTT
CASSLYSLVGGEELFF
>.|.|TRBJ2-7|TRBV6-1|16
TGTGCCAGCAGTGCCTCAATGTTCCAAGGCTCCTACGAGCAGTACTTC
CASSASMFQGSYEQYF
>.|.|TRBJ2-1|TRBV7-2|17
TGTGCCAGCAGCCGTCCCGAACTAGATTGGTCCTACAATGAGCAGTTCTTC
CASSRPELDWSYNEQFF
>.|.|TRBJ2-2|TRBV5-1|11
TGCGCCAGCAGCCTTTATGGGGAGCTGTTTTTT
CASSLYGELFF
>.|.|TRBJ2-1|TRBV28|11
TGTGCCAGCAGTTTTCGGGGTGAGCAGTTCTTC
CASSFRGEQFF
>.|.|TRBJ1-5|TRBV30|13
TGTGCCTGGAGTGAAATGGGTAATCAGCCCCAGCATTTT
CAWSEMGNQPQHF
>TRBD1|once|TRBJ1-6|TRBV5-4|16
TGTGCCAGCAGTCGGGACAGCAGCTCCTATAATTCACCCCTCCACTTT
CASSRDSSSYNSPLHF
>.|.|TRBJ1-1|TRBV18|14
TGTGCCAGCTCACCAGGAAGTATGAACACTGAAGCTTTCTTT
CASSPGSMNTEAFF